This T cell receptor beta chain was obtained from a study of OX40 agonist ivuxolimab in advanced cancers. About the research overall: Of the participants, approximately 40% had some prior anti-PD-1, anti-PD-L1 or anti-CTLA-4 therapy, which was allowed. Regarding the study as a whole: Relative to CD4+, CD8+ T cells held more expanded clones on average.

Assay used: immunoSEQ multiplex PCR; TCRdb lists only in-frame clones, some missing. This sample has some 60,000 clones; about 90% occur once, and the top ten carry around 14%. This CDR3 comprises 14 residues. Deletions cut 5 bases from V and 1 base from J, with 12 bases between. Germline CDR1 and CDR2: SGHRS and YFSETQ. Points on this clone: Antigen specificity is unknown.

Sequencing was performed on CD4+ or CD8+ T cells sorted from blood, taken in a trial of the OX40 agonist ivuxolimab. The chain combines TRBV5-1 with TRBJ1-1; D is possibly TRBD1 (6 bases). The sequence was collected from an adult with an advanced solid tumor such as melanoma, head and neck, liver or kidney cancer. The CDR3 is CASRTGTTNTEAFF. In DNA form, the CDR3 reads TGCGCCAGCAGAACCGGGACAACGAACACTGAAGCTTTCTTT.